A single sample is the source of the 22 T cell receptor beta chains below, sequenced in a study of blood T cell repertoires in COVID-19. Repertoires were generated with immunoSEQ multiplex PCR, while TCRdb's copy carries only in-frame clones and drops some. The sample contains about 480,000 clones, around nine tenths of which appear only once. The sequenced sample was PBMCs or T cells enriched from blood (not recorded which). These TCRs come from a woman aged 60-75 years who had recovered from COVID-19.

This rearrangement joins TRBV1 to TRBJ2-3; the DNA was not used to check the table's D call, TRBD2. TRBV1 is noted as a pseudogene. There are 14 residues in the CDR3. The CDR3 DNA reads as TGCACCAGGGGAACAGGGAGGGGCACAGATACGCAGTATTTT. As protein: CTRGTGRGTDTQYF.

This sequence joins TRBV5-1 and TRBJ1-1, with D maybe TRBD1 (6 bases). Deletions cut 0 bases from V and 0 bases from J, with 9 bases between. Germline assignment: CDR1 SGHRS and CDR2 YFSETQ. The CDR3 consists of 15 residues. The CDR3 loop reads CASSLGDTMNTEAFF. CDR3 DNA sequence: TGCGCCAGCAGCTTGGGGGACACCATGAACACTGAAGCTTTCTTT.

This chain uses TRBV6-5 with TRBJ2-5; weak D call: TRBD1 (6 bases). CDR3 length: 13 amino acids. The germline CDR1 and CDR2 sequences are MNHEY and SVGAGI. V was cut by 2 bases and J by 9 bases, with 13 bases left in between. The CDR3 loop is CASSYTKDSAQYF. The CDR3 DNA is TGTGCCAGCAGTTACACCAAGGACAGTGCCCAGTACTTC.

The J gene is TRBJ1-4, the V gene TRBV5-4; 9 bases are a match to TRBD1. The germline gives CDR1 SGHNT, CDR2 YYREEE (reference sequence). CDR3 length equals 14 residues. V dropped 2 bases and J dropped 7; count of bases not matched to a gene: 3. The CDR3 is CASSLGTGIEKLFF. CDR3 sequence (DNA): TGTGCCAGCAGCTTAGGGACAGGGATTGAAAAACTGTTTTTT.

This clone was found once. The chain joins TRBV3-1 (or the pseudogene TRBV3-2) to TRBJ1-2; D call uncertain. V was clipped by 4 bases and J by 2 bases, with 11 bases between them. CDR1 and CDR2 (germline): LGHDT, YNNKEL (reference sequence). CDR3 size: 14 residues. CDR3 DNA: TGTGCCAGCAGCCCCCCGGTGCCAAACTATGGCTACACCTTC. It specifies CASSPPVPNYGYTF.

There are a few counts of this clone. CDR3 region: CASSLVGPYEQYF. CDR3 nucleotide sequence: TGTGCCAGCAGCTTGGTGGGCCCCTACGAGCAGTACTTC. V usage is TRBV5-6 and J usage is TRBJ2-7; D is undetermined. This CDR3 is 13 amino acids long. CDR1 and CDR2 from the germline V gene are SGHDT and YYEEEE. V gave up 0 bases and J gave up 2 bases, with 6 bases separating them.

V usage is TRBV19 and J usage is TRBJ2-1, with 12 bases matching TRBD1. This CDR3 contains 14 residues. The germline CDR1 and CDR2 sequences are LNHDA and SQIVND (reference sequence). The V and J ends lost 6 bases and 7 bases, in that order; junction bases with no gene match: 4. The CDR3 DNA follows: TGTGCCAGTAGACCGGGACAGGGGGCTAATGAGCAGTTCTTC. Its protein product is CASRPGQGANEQFF.

The sample holds a few counts of this clone. Other DNA sequences in this sample translate to the same CDR3. This chain joins TRBV5-1 and TRBJ2-3, with 10 nucleotides matching TRBD2. The V gene's germline CDR1 is SGHRS and CDR2 YFSETQ. V lost 2 bases to trimming and J lost 1 base; unmatched junction nucleotides: 1. This CDR3 is 15 amino acids long. CDR3 in DNA: TGCGCCAGCAGCTTTCTAGCGGGGGGCACAGATACGCAGTATTTT. Protein sequence: CASSFLAGGTDTQYF. Full variable domain (rest looked up from reference TRBV5-1 and TRBJ2-3): KAGVTQTPRYLIKTRGQQVTLSCSPISGHRSVSWYQQTPGQGLQFLFEYFSETQRNKGNFPGRFSGRQFSNSRSEMNVSTLELGDSALYLCASSFLAGGTDTQYFGPGTRLTVL.

This clone was observed once. This chain connects TRBV5-1 to TRBJ1-2, with 7 bases that match TRBD1. Germline-derived CDR1 and CDR2 are SGHRS and YFSETQ. The CDR3 loop spans 14 amino acids. V lost 4 bases to trimming and J lost 4 bases; unmatched junction nucleotides: 7. CDR3 sequence: CASSNWTGIYGYTF. The DNA for the CDR3 is TGCGCCAGCAGCAATTGGACAGGTATCTATGGCTACACCTTC.

The chain recombines TRBV7-9 with TRBJ1-4, with 8 bases matching TRBD1. Per germline, CDR1 SEHNR and CDR2 FQNEAQ (reference sequence). The junction had 7 bases not matched to a gene; V was cut back by 5 bases and J by 5 bases. This CDR3 is 15 amino acids long. The CDR3 DNA reads as TGTGCCAGCAGCCCTAGACAGGGGACGAATGAAAAACTGTTTTTT. This gives the protein CASSPRQGTNEKLFF.

The chain joins TRBV5-4 to TRBJ1-2; 10 positions match TRBD1. V shed 4 bases and J 5 bases; nucleotides not matched to a gene: 5. This CDR3 has 14 amino acids. In germline, CDR1 is SGHNT, CDR2 YYREEE (reference sequence). The CDR3 here is CASSTGTGEYGYTF. CDR3 DNA sequence: TGTGCCAGCAGCACAGGGACAGGGGAATATGGCTACACCTTC.

The rearrangement links TRBV2 to TRBJ1-5; D gene ambiguous. Germline V CDR1 and CDR2: SNHLY, FYNNEI. The V gene lost 5 bases and the J gene lost 1 base, with 12 bases spanning the gap. This CDR3 is built from 15 residues. This CDR3 is CASSPQDLSNQPQHF. The DNA of the CDR3 is TGTGCCAGCAGTCCCCAGGACTTGAGCAATCAGCCCCAGCATTTT.

The chain combines TRBV11-2 with TRBJ2-7; 7 bases fit TRBD2. This CDR3 is 16 amino acids long. Germline assignment: CDR1 SGHAT and CDR2 FQNNGV. The junction had 10 bases not matched to a gene; V was cut back by 4 bases and J by 1 base. The CDR3 DNA sequence: TGTGCCAGCAGCTCCGCCAGCGGGGCGGGGTCCTACGAGCAGTACTTC. Translating it yields CASSSASGAGSYEQYF.

The chain recombines TRBV30 with TRBJ2-1, with D tentatively TRBD1 (6 bases). Trimming shortened V by 2 bases and J by 9 bases, and 14 bases separated the two germline ends. CDR3 size: 13 residues. CDR1 is GTSNPN, CDR2 SVGIG, per germline (reference sequence). The CDR3 DNA reads as TGTGCCTGGAGTCGACAGGCGCCCGGTGAGCAGTTCTTC. Translated: CAWSRQAPGEQFF.

The CDR3 DNA is TGCGCCAGCAGGCAGGGGGCGGGCGAAGCTTTCTTT. Residues: CASRQGAGEAFF. The genes are TRBV10-2 and TRBJ1-1; the match to TRBD1 covers 8 bases. J gave up 8 bases and V 6 bases, and 5 bases lay outside the gene matches. This CDR3 has 12 residues. Germline CDR1 WSHSY, CDR2 SAAADI.

This clone showed up just a few times. The chain joins TRBV5-1 to TRBJ1-3; tentative D call: TRBD1 (6 bases). CDR1 and CDR2 (germline): SGHRS, YFSETQ. The CDR3 totals 15 residues. V lost 4 bases to trimming and J lost 2 bases, with 13 bases between them. The CDR3 loop is CASSQTTGPGNTIYF. In nucleotides, the CDR3 is TGCGCCAGCAGCCAAACAACAGGGCCTGGAAACACCATATATTTT.

This chain links TRBV10-3 with TRBJ2-7, with D possibly matching TRBD2 (7 bases). CDR1 and CDR2 (germline): ENHRY, SYGVKD. Between the trimmed V and J ends, which lost 0 bases and 6 bases, there was a span of 12 bases. The CDR3 is 14 residues long. In DNA form, the CDR3 reads TGTGCCATCAGTGAGTCCGGGGGGCCAGGCGAGCAGTACGTC. It codes for CAISESGGPGEQYV.

CDR3 nucleotides: TGTGCCATCAGTGACCAGGAGGGTCGGAAGGCTTTCTTT. Its protein product is CAISDQEGRKAFF. This chain joins TRBV10-3 and TRBJ1-1, with unresolved D. Germline CDR1 ENHRY, CDR2 SYGVKD. This CDR3 has 13 residues. The V and J ends lost 3 bases and 11 bases respectively, with 16 bases between them.

The chain links TRBV24-1 to TRBJ2-2; 8 positions match TRBD2. V lost 7 bases to trimming and J lost 1 base; unmatched junction nucleotides: 28. Germline V CDR1 and CDR2: KGHDR, SFDVKD. The CDR3 is 23 amino acids. The CDR3 spells CATSPPKRGGPPTIQMNTGELFF. CDR3 nucleotide sequence: TGTGCCACCAGCCCCCCCAAACGCGGGGGGCCGCCGACGATACAAATGAACACCGGGGAGCTGTTTTTT.

The CDR3 reads CASIAQGTSTDTQYF. The DNA for the CDR3 is TGTGCCAGCATTGCACAGGGGACAAGCACAGATACGCAGTATTTT. This chain uses TRBV2 with TRBJ2-3; TRBD1 matches at 7 bases. This CDR3 is 15 amino acids long. Germline V gene sequence: CDR1 SNHLY, CDR2 FYNNEI. After removal of 7 bases from V and 0 bases from J, the junction contained 7 bases not matched to a gene.

V and J are TRBV24-1 and TRBJ2-5; D may be TRBD1 (6 bases). The V and J ends lost 9 bases and 7 bases respectively, with 20 bases between them. CDR3 size: 14 residues. Per the germline V gene, CDR1 is KGHDR and CDR2 is SFDVKD. CDR3 region: CATSPGTSVGTQYF. The CDR3 DNA reads TGTGCCACCTCACCAGGGACATCGGTGGGGACCCAGTACTTC.

The gene calls are TRBV9 and TRBJ2-3; 8 bases fit TRBD2. Germline assignment: CDR1 SGDLS and CDR2 YYNGEE. The CDR3 covers 16 residues. With V trimmed by 0 bases and J by 4 bases, 7 bases remained unmatched. CDR3 DNA: TGTGCCAGCAGCGTAGACGGGGGGGCGCTGTCAGATACGCAGTATTTT. It codes for CASSVDGGALSDTQYF.